This TCR beta chain was documented in a study of cytomegalovirus exposure and HLA in healthy donors. The PCR had 60 Vbeta and 13 Jbeta primers. Assay: immunoSEQ multiplex PCR; the TCRdb copy retains only in-frame clones and omits some. Of 150,000 to 200,000 clones in the sample, roughly 82% were seen once. CDR3 length equals 15 residues. The germline V gene has CDR1 SGHRS and CDR2 YFSETQ. Trimming stripped 4 bases from V and 0 bases from J, with 11 bases between. Sequencing was performed on PBMCs. The sequence came from a man between 45 and 60 years old in good health and CMV-seropositive. The rearrangement links TRBV5-1 to TRBJ1-3, with D perhaps matching TRBD1 (6 bases). The CDR3 DNA sequence: TGCGCCAGCAGCGACGGACAGAGCTCTGGAAACACCATATATTTT. Translation gives CASSDGQSSGNTIYF.